This T cell receptor (beta chain) was observed in a study of a mutant IDH1 vaccine in newly diagnosed glioma. This clone was observed a single time. The antigen is undetermined. Method: immunoSEQ multiplex PCR; TCRdb's copy keeps in-frame clones and lacks some. This table holds tens of thousands of clones, approximately 81% found once. Time point defined: week 35, safety follow-up. Every vaccination contained 300 ug of the mutant IDH1 20-mer peptide and was paired with topical imiquimod. Germline lookup yields CDR1 SGHDT and CDR2 YYEEEE. After removal of 1 base from V and 3 bases from J, the junction contained 2 bases not matched to a gene. The CDR3 has 15 residues.

This clonotype was obtained from a woman under 30 with glioma. The specimen was PBMCs, collected from a glioma patient whose treatment included an IDH1 peptide vaccine. This chain links TRBV5-6 with TRBJ1-2; 11 bases map to TRBD1. CDR3 residues: CASSLKGQGDYGYTF. CDR3 sequence (DNA): TGTGCCAGCAGCTTGAAGGGACAGGGGGACTATGGCTACACCTTC.